The 26 T cell receptor beta chains presented below share a single source sample, sequenced in a study of cytomegalovirus exposure and HLA in healthy donors. PCR used 60 Vbeta primers and 13 Jbeta primers. TCRdb keeps only in-frame clones here, not all; method: immunoSEQ multiplex PCR. The table records about 96,000 clones, under 85% of them present only once. Sequences were obtained from PBMCs. The receptors originated from a woman aged 70-85 years in good health and CMV-seropositive.

The CDR3 protein is CASSQRQNEKLFF. The CDR3 DNA is TGTGCCAGCAGTCAGCGACAGAATGAAAAACTGTTTTTT. The chain joins TRBV27 to TRBJ1-4; tentatively, D is TRBD1 (5 bases). The germline CDR1 and CDR2 sequences are MNHEY and SMNVEV (reference sequence). V was pared by 5 bases and J by 5 bases, with 9 bases between. The CDR3 runs 13 residues.

The chain recombines TRBV28 with TRBJ2-5; TRBD1 might be the D (6 bases). The CDR3 totals 13 residues. Germline-derived CDR1 and CDR2 are MDHEN and SYDVKM. Trimming left V 8 bases short and J 5 bases short, with 15 bases between. The DNA for the CDR3 is TGTGCCAGCCCCAGGGGATTTTTGGAGACCCAGTACTTC. Amino acid sequence: CASPRGFLETQYF.

The chain couples TRBV14 to TRBJ1-4; 7 bases agree with TRBD1. The CDR3 runs to 12 residues. Unmatched junction bases numbered 5, after V lost 4 bases and J lost 12 bases. Germline loops: CDR1 SGHDN, CDR2 FVKESK. The CDR3 DNA follows: TGTGCCAGCAGCCTACAGGGGAGAGAACTGTTTTTT. Residues: CASSLQGRELFF.

V gene TRBV6-6 combines with J gene TRBJ2-3; no reliable D call. CDR1 and CDR2 (germline): MNHNY, SVGAGI (reference sequence). The CDR3 runs 16 residues. V lost 4 bases and J lost 1, with 15 bases in between. The CDR3 region is CASSSLRVGGTDTQYF. The CDR3 nucleotides read TGTGCCAGCAGTTCCTTACGTGTGGGCGGCACAGATACGCAGTATTTT.

V gene TRBV6-5 combines with J gene TRBJ2-1, with 12 nucleotides matching TRBD1. This CDR3 contains 15 residues. V shed 2 bases, J shed 8 bases, and the junction held 4 bases outside the gene matches. Germline V gene data show CDR1 as MNHEY and CDR2 as SVGAGI. Here the CDR3 reads CASSYGTGGPDEQFF. As DNA, the CDR3 is TGTGCCAGCAGTTACGGGACAGGGGGCCCCGATGAGCAGTTCTTC.

The table lists this clone with a few counts. The same CDR3 is also encoded by other DNA sequences in this sample. The chain is built from TRBV18 and TRBJ1-3; D is possibly TRBD1 (5 bases). There are 16 residues in the CDR3. V dropped 3 bases and J dropped 0 bases, with 12 bases sitting between them. From germline, CDR1 is KGHSH and CDR2 LQKENI. The CDR3 sequence is CASSPFDSSSGNTIYF. The DNA of the CDR3 is TGTGCCAGCTCACCGTTCGACAGTAGCTCTGGAAACACCATATATTTT.

This chain connects TRBV6-6 to TRBJ2-2; D is possibly TRBD1 (6 bases). Trimming cost V 2 bases and J 2 bases, with 12 bases left between them. Per the germline V gene, CDR1 is MNHNY and CDR2 is SVGAGI (reference sequence). The CDR3 is made up of 16 amino acids. The CDR3 DNA sequence: TGTGCCAGCAGTTACAACCCGGGACAAAACACCGGGGAGCTGTTTTTT. This codes for CASSYNPGQNTGELFF.

The V gene is TRBV28, the J gene TRBJ2-3, with D perhaps matching TRBD1 (6 bases). Trimming pared 8 bases from V and 6 bases from J, leaving 18 bases between. CDR3 length: 14 amino acids. Germline V CDR1 and CDR2: MDHEN, SYDVKM. The CDR3 reads CASSDRHSADTQYF. The CDR3 DNA sequence: TGTGCCAGCTCCGACAGGCATAGTGCGGATACGCAGTATTTT.

This clone has a handful of counts. The CDR3 nucleotides read TGTGCCAGCAGCTTAAAACTAGCGGGGGGCAACTACGAGCAGTACTTC. It yields the protein CASSLKLAGGNYEQYF. The chain has TRBV7-2 and TRBJ2-7, with 12 bases identical to TRBD2. The CDR3 is 16 residues long. CDR1 SGHTA and CDR2 FQGNSA come from the germline V gene. The trim removed 2 bases at V and 3 bases at J, leaving 5 bases unmatched.

This chain uses TRBV2 with TRBJ2-7, with 7 bases matching TRBD2. With 7 bases clipped from V and 4 bases from J, the junction kept 10 bases outside the gene matches. CDR1 and CDR2 from the germline V gene are SNHLY and FYNNEI. CDR3 size: 14 residues. The CDR3 loop is CASNPRGSRYEQYF. CDR3 in DNA: TGTGCCAGCAACCCTCGCGGGAGCCGGTACGAGCAGTACTTC.

The chain has TRBV21-1 and TRBJ1-1; the table assigns TRBD1, which was not confirmed against the DNA. TRBV21-1 is a documented pseudogene. The CDR3 runs 15 residues. DNA for the CDR3: TGTGCCAGCAGCAAATGTAACAGCCAGAACACTGAAGCTTTCTTT. Amino acid sequence: CASSKCNSQNTEAFF.

The chain combines TRBV28 with TRBJ1-1; D remains ambiguous. V lost 4 bases and J lost 5, with 14 bases in between. Germline CDR1 is MDHEN and CDR2 is SYDVKM. The CDR3 consists of 14 residues. The DNA for the CDR3 is TGTGCCAGCAGTTCCGCCGGGGTGGGAACTGAAGCTTTCTTT. It is translated as CASSSAGVGTEAFF.

V usage is TRBV7-9 and J usage is TRBJ1-3; D gene unclear. Germline assignment: CDR1 SEHNR and CDR2 FQNEAQ (reference sequence). The CDR3 is made up of 10 amino acids. Trimming left V 8 bases short and J 9 bases short, with 8 bases between. The CDR3, as DNA: TGTGCCAGCGGCGGGGTCACCATATATTTT. It yields the protein CASGGVTIYF.

The chain joins TRBV10-1 to TRBJ2-7; 11 bases line up with TRBD2. V lost 6 bases to trimming and J lost 2 bases; unmatched junction nucleotides: 3. Germline V gene sequence: CDR1 WNHNN, CDR2 SYGVQD (reference sequence). This CDR3 is 14 amino acids long. For the CDR3, the DNA is TGCGCCAGCAGCGCTAGCGGGAGGCCCTACGAGCAGTACTTC. Protein product: CASSASGRPYEQYF.

This chain uses TRBV4-3 with TRBJ1-2, with 10 bases fitting TRBD1. Per germline, CDR1 LGHNA and CDR2 YSLEER. The trim removed 0 bases at V and 3 bases at J, leaving 4 bases unmatched. The CDR3 spans 16 residues. The CDR3 bases are TGCGCCAGCAGCCAAGAGACAGGGGGCGCGTACTATGGCTACACCTTC. It codes for CASSQETGGAYYGYTF.

This chain connects TRBV10-3 to TRBJ2-7; the match to TRBD1 covers 7 bases. Germline V gene sequence: CDR1 ENHRY, CDR2 SYGVKD. The CDR3 is made up of 12 amino acids. Trimming at V came to 8 bases and at J to 0 bases, leaving 1 base not matched to a gene. CDR3: CAIGTDSYEQYF. The CDR3 DNA reads as TGTGCCATCGGGACAGACTCCTACGAGCAGTACTTC.

The V and J genes are TRBV30 and TRBJ2-7; D gene ambiguous. The CDR3 contains 11 residues. Looked up from germline, CDR1 is GTSNPN and CDR2 is SVGIG (reference sequence). CDR3 sequence reads: CACAITYEQYF. The CDR3 nucleotides are TGTGCTTGCGCGATTACCTACGAGCAGTACTTC.

This clone has more than one count but fewer than ten. The chain has TRBV14 and TRBJ2-5, with a weak D call TRBD1 (7 bases). CDR3 length: 15 amino acids. Trimming pared 1 base from V and 7 bases from J, leaving 16 bases between. In germline, CDR1 is SGHDN, CDR2 FVKESK. The CDR3 DNA reads as TGTGCCAGCAGCCAAGTTGCGGGGCCAGGGGGGACCCAGTACTTC. Amino acid sequence: CASSQVAGPGGTQYF.

The chain recombines TRBV4-1 with TRBJ2-2; tentatively, D is TRBD1 (5 bases). The germline V and J ends were trimmed by 5 bases and 6 bases, with 16 bases remaining between them. Germline CDR1 MGHRA, CDR2 YSYEKL. The CDR3 runs 15 residues. CDR3 coding DNA: TGCGCCAGCAGCGATAGGGGCCGCGTCTCCGGGGAGCTGTTTTTT. Amino acids: CASSDRGRVSGELFF.

This clone occurred a few times. The chain links TRBV6-1 to TRBJ1-4; 11 bases align to TRBD1. After removal of 7 bases from V and 5 bases from J, the junction contained 6 bases not matched to a gene. Germline V gene data show CDR1 as MNHNS and CDR2 as SASEGT. This CDR3 is built from 15 residues. The CDR3 loop is CASMDRGLVNEKLFF. In DNA form, the CDR3 reads TGTGCCAGCATGGACAGGGGGCTCGTAAATGAAAAACTGTTTTTT.

This clone was seen a handful of times. The rearrangement links TRBV5-6 to TRBJ2-7; the match to TRBD2 covers 8 bases. V was pared by 4 bases and J by 0 bases, with 12 bases of the junction left unmatched. The CDR3 sequence is 17 residues long. The V gene's germline CDR1 is SGHDT and CDR2 YYEEEE. In DNA, the CDR3 is TGTGCCAGCAGCAACTTAATAGCGGGGCCCAGCTCCTACGAGCAGTACTTC. It codes for CASSNLIAGPSSYEQYF.

This sequence joins TRBV28 and TRBJ2-7; D uncertain. Germline CDR1 and CDR2: MDHEN and SYDVKM. V was trimmed by 1 base and J by 6 bases, leaving 10 bases between them. This CDR3 contains 13 residues. As DNA, the CDR3 is TGTGCCAGCAGTTTATCTGCCTGGCTCGAGCAGTACTTC. Protein sequence: CASSLSAWLEQYF.

The J gene is TRBJ2-1, the V gene TRBV11-2; 9 positions agree with TRBD2. The ends lost 8 bases at V and 2 bases at J; junction bases unmatched: 7. The germline CDR1 and CDR2 sequences are SGHAT and FQNNGV. The CDR3 totals 15 residues. CDR3 sequence (DNA): TGTGCCAGCGGCGGGGGGGGAGCTCCCTACAATGAGCAGTTCTTC. Translating it yields CASGGGGAPYNEQFF.

V usage is TRBV12-5 and J usage is TRBJ1-2, with no clear D. Trimming removed 0 bases from V and 3 bases from J, with 14 bases in between. This CDR3 has 16 amino acids. Germline CDR1 is LGHNT and CDR2 is FRNRAP. The CDR3 spells CASGLVPSRVDYGYTF. The DNA for the CDR3 is TGTGCTAGTGGTTTGGTGCCCAGTCGTGTCGACTATGGCTACACCTTC.

This chain links TRBV29-1 with TRBJ2-7, with D unresolved. CDR3 length: 11 amino acids. Looked up from germline, CDR1 is SQVTM and CDR2 is ANQGSEA. Trimming took off 2 bases at V and 4 bases at J, with 6 bases between the two ends. For the CDR3, the DNA is TGCAGCGTTGAAACAGTTTACGAGCAGTACTTC. This translates into CSVETVYEQYF.

This clone has more than one count but fewer than ten. This chain connects TRBV6-5 to TRBJ2-4; the match to TRBD1 covers 10 bases. Losses at the gene ends were 6 bases for V and 6 bases for J; bases not matched to a gene: 8. CDR3 length: 15 amino acids. The V gene's germline CDR1 is MNHEY and CDR2 SVGAGI. The CDR3: CASSPPGTGANIQYF. For the CDR3, the DNA is TGTGCCAGCAGCCCCCCCGGGACAGGGGCAAACATTCAGTACTTC.